Listed below are T cell receptor beta chains from one sample, sequenced in a study of blood T cell repertoires in COVID-19. The method was immunoSEQ multiplex PCR; TCRdb's version includes in-frame clones alone and lacks a portion of them. The table includes 280,000 or so clones, approximately 85% detected once. Sequencing input: peripheral blood. Receptors originate from a human donor in a cohort sampled during active COVID-19. The CDR3 runs from the conserved cysteine through the conserved F or W. D genes are given only for firm matches. Some rows have no size entry. The others give once, few or many, or a class for an expanded clone.

TRBV5-6	.	TRBJ1-6	TRBD1	TGTGCCAGCAGACAAGGACAGGGAGGAAGATCACCCCTCCACTTT	CASRQGQGGRSPLHF
TRBV7-2	.	TRBJ2-6	.	TGTGCCAGCAGCAACACAGGGAGCTCTGGGGCCAACGTCCTGACTTTC	CASSNTGSSGANVLTF
TRBV9	.	TRBJ2-3	TRBD2	TGTGCCAGCAGCGTAGGGACTAGCGGGCGGGCAGATACGCAGTATTTT	CASSVGTSGRADTQYF
TRBV14	.	TRBJ2-1	.	TGTGCCAGCAGCAGATACGCGTCTAGGAATGAGCAGTTCTTC	CASSRYASRNEQFF
TRBV27	.	TRBJ2-3	.	TGTGCCAGCAGCGCCCAGGGGGTGGGCGGGAAGACAGATACGCAGTATTTT	CASSAQGVGGKTDTQYF
TRBV18	.	TRBJ2-2	TRBD2	TGTGCCAGCTCACCGCAACCGGGACTAGCAACCGGGGAGCTGTTTTTT	CASSPQPGLATGELFF
TRBV18	.	TRBJ1-1	.	TGTGCCAGCTCACCACTAGACCAGGGATCAGGCACTGAAGCTTTCTTT	CASSPLDQGSGTEAFF
TRBV15	.	TRBJ2-7	.	TGTGCCACCAGCAGAGAGGGGGGAACCTACGAGCAGTACTTC	CATSREGGTYEQYF
TRBV2	.	TRBJ2-1	TRBD2	TGTGCCAGCAGTGACCGTCCTAGCGGGAGGTACAATGAGCAGTTCTTC	CASSDRPSGRYNEQFF
TRBV18	.	TRBJ1-6	TRBD1	TGTGCCAGCTCACGGGACAGGTATAATTCACCCCTCCACTTT	CASSRDRYNSPLHF
TRBV6-5	once	TRBJ2-7	.	TGTGCCAGCAGTCCACCCGGGGGTTACGAGCAGTACTTC	CASSPPGGYEQYF
TRBV6-1	.	TRBJ1-2	.	TGTGCCAGCAGTGAAGACGGGTGGTATGGCTACACCTTC	CASSEDGWYGYTF
TRBV3-1/TRBV3-2	.	TRBJ1-1	.	TGTGCCAGCAGCCAAGAAGGATTTGGACTGGTAGGGCCGAACACTGAAGCTTTCTTT	CASSQEGFGLVGPNTEAFF
TRBV3-1/TRBV3-2	.	TRBJ1-2	.	TGTGCCAGCAGCCGATCAGTACAATATGGCTACACCTTC	CASSRSVQYGYTF
TRBV4-1	.	TRBJ1-4	.	TGCGCCAGCAGCCAAGATTTCAGGGGCATCCGGGATGAAAAACTGTTTTTT	CASSQDFRGIRDEKLFF
TRBV5-1	.	TRBJ1-6	TRBD1	TGCGCCAGCAGCACAGGGACAGCCTATAATTCACCCCTCCACTTT	CASSTGTAYNSPLHF
TRBV6-2/TRBV6-3	once	TRBJ2-2	TRBD2	TGTGCCAGCAGCCTTCTAGCGGGAGGTACCGGGGAGCTGTTTTTT	CASSLLAGGTGELFF
TRBV30	.	TRBJ2-7	TRBD1	TGTGCCTGGAGTGTACAGGGGGGCTACGAGCAGTACTTC	CAWSVQGGYEQYF
TRBV11-2	.	TRBJ2-7	.	TGTGCCAGCAGCTCCATCTCTAGCGAGTATAGTATATACGAGCAGTACTTC	CASSSISSEYSIYEQYF
TRBV5-1	.	TRBJ2-7	.	TGCGCCAGCAGCTTGTCGGGGGGCCTTACCTACGAGCAGTACTTC	CASSLSGGLTYEQYF
TRBV7-3	.	TRBJ2-6	.	TGTGCCAGCAGCTTAACGAGGAGCTCTGGGGCCAACGTCCTGACTTTC	CASSLTRSSGANVLTF
TRBV4-3	.	TRBJ1-1	.	TGCGCCAGCAGCCAAGGACAGATGAACACTGAAGCTTTCTTT	CASSQGQMNTEAFF
TRBV6-2/TRBV6-3	once	TRBJ2-3	TRBD2	TGTGCCAGCAGTTACCACAGCGGGACTAGGGGCCGTACGCAGTATTTT	CASSYHSGTRGRTQYF
TRBV9	.	TRBJ2-7	TRBD2	TGTGCCAGCAGCGTCGCTAGCGGCACATCCTACGAGCAGTACTTC	CASSVASGTSYEQYF
TRBV27	.	TRBJ2-1	.	TGTGCCAGCAGGTTTTCGGTTGAGCGAACAGAGCAGTTCTTC	CASRFSVERTEQFF
TRBV12-3/TRBV12-4	.	TRBJ1-1	.	TGTGCCAGCAGTTTCGGCAGGGACACTGAAGCTTTCTTT	CASSFGRDTEAFF